This T cell receptor beta chain is drawn from a study of cytomegalovirus exposure and HLA in healthy donors. The wider study: Unique TCRs numbering roughly 85 million, obtained from HLA-typed donors, made up an early data release. Broader study findings: In vitro checks showed that three CMV-associated chains really do target CMV antigens. Earlier analysis yielded a pattern in which most TCR beta V segments were productive about 90% or about 30% of the time.

Worth noting for this clone: Its antigen is as yet unknown.

A multiplex PCR was run with 60 Vbeta primers and 13 Jbeta primers. Profiled with immunoSEQ multiplex PCR; TCRdb holds only in-frame clones, not every one. Of a few hundred thousand clones listed, around 73% are singletons. Germline CDR1 reads SEHNR; CDR2 reads FQNEAQ (reference sequence). The V segment lost 3 bases and the J segment 1 base; nucleotides outside the gene matches: 1. This CDR3 contains 15 residues. This clonotype originated in a woman in her 30s in good health and CMV-seronegative. The chain is built from TRBV7-9 and TRBJ2-2; 8 bases are a match to TRBD1. The sequenced sample consisted of PBMCs. The CDR3 DNA reads TGTGCCAGCAGCTTCGGGACAGGGAACACCGGGGAGCTGTTTTTT. Protein: CASSFGTGNTGELFF.